This entry lists 5 T cell receptor beta chains sequenced from one sample in a study of OX40 agonist ivuxolimab in advanced cancers. The table came from immunoSEQ multiplex PCR; TCRdb's copy has only in-frame clones and leaves some out. The sample shows under 80,000 clones, 85% of them seen only once. This sample comprised CD4+ or CD8+ T cells sorted from blood, obtained in a trial of the OX40 agonist ivuxolimab. These TCRs come from an adult with an advanced solid tumor such as melanoma, head and neck, liver or kidney cancer.

The chain is built from TRBV5-5 and TRBJ2-2; TRBD1 or TRBD2 may be the D gene (5 bases each). V was trimmed by 4 bases and J by 6 bases, leaving 13 bases between them. From germline, CDR1 is SGHKS and CDR2 YYEKEE (reference sequence). The CDR3 is 14 residues long. The CDR3 region has the DNA TGTGCCAGCAGCGCCACCGGGACCTCCGGGGAGCTGTTTTTT. Translating gives CASSATGTSGELFF.

The chain has TRBV4-2 and TRBJ2-3; 9 bases map to TRBD2. Germline V gene sequence: CDR1 LGHNA, CDR2 YNFKEQ. The CDR3 loop spans 17 amino acids. J lost 7 bases, V lost 0 bases, and 11 bases had no gene match. Here the CDR3 DNA reads TGTGCCAGCAGCCAAGATCTAGCGCGGGGGGGCCGAAATACGCAGTATTTT. Encoded protein: CASSQDLARGGRNTQYF.

V is TRBV27 and J is TRBJ2-2; D is possibly TRBD1 or TRBD2 (6 bases each). The CDR3 contains 16 residues. Per the germline V gene, CDR1 is MNHEY and CDR2 is SMNVEV (reference sequence). With 5 bases removed from V and 2 bases from J, the gap between germline ends came to 15 bases. CDR3 DNA sequence: TGTGCCAGCAGTCCACTACGGGGGCCAAACACCGGGGAGCTGTTTTTT. Protein: CASSPLRGPNTGELFF.

This chain connects TRBV5-1 to TRBJ2-3, with D unclear. The CDR3 is 12 amino acids. Germline CDR1 is SGHRS and CDR2 is YFSETQ. The V gene lost 2 bases and the J gene lost 2 bases, with 3 bases spanning the gap. The CDR3 here is CASSFNTDTQYF. The CDR3 nucleotides read TGCGCCAGCAGCTTTAACACAGATACGCAGTATTTT. Filled out from reference TRBV5-1 and TRBJ2-3, the complete variable domain reads KAGVTQTPRYLIKTRGQQVTLSCSPISGHRSVSWYQQTPGQGLQFLFEYFSETQRNKGNFPGRFSGRQFSNSRSEMNVSTLELGDSALYLCASSFNTDTQYFGPGTRLTVL.

The chain recombines TRBV11-3 with TRBJ2-7; 14 bases are a match to TRBD2. Unmatched junction bases numbered 10, after V lost 3 bases and J lost 6 bases. Germline CDR1 SGHNT, CDR2 YENEEA. The CDR3 totals 17 residues. The CDR3 coding sequence is TGTGCCAGCAGCTTGAGATGGGGACTAGCGGGAGCCGGCGAGCAGTACTTC. Amino acid sequence: CASSLRWGLAGAGEQYF. The full variable domain, in which reference TRBV11-3 and TRBJ2-7 provide the parts outside the CDR3, is EAGVVQSPRYKIIEKKQPVAFWCNPISGHNTLYWYLQNLGQGPELLIRYENEEAVDDSQLPKDRFSAERLKGVDSTLKIQPAELGDSAVYLCASSLRWGLAGAGEQYFGPGTRLTVT.